This passage covers 17 T cell receptor beta chains from one sample sequenced in a study of patients and donors after allogeneic stem cell transplantation. TCRdb reprocessed the RT-PCR reads with MiXCR, giving one entry per CDR3 protein. The table includes about 960,000 distinct CDR3 sequences, more than 15% detected once. The sequenced sample consisted of blood, either unsorted or a sorted T cell fraction (not recorded which). Every receptor here comes from a human donor who was either an allogeneic HSCT recipient or a stem cell or donor lymphocyte infusion donor (not recorded which). It is not recorded whose cells these are; they may come from a transplant donor.

This clonotype was observed a handful of times. This rearrangement joins TRBV6-2 or TRBV6-3 to TRBJ2-2; D is uncertain. Germline V gene data show CDR1 as MNHEY and CDR2 as SVGEGT. The V end was cut by 3 bases, the J end by 3 bases, with 14 bases between. The CDR3 has 16 amino acids. The CDR3 loop reads CASSYHPRADTGELFF. The CDR3 DNA reads as TGTGCCAGCAGTTATCACCCACGGGCTGACACCGGGGAGCTGTTTTTT.

The chain joins TRBV7-2 to TRBJ2-7; 7 nucleotides match TRBD1. CDR3 length equals 13 residues. Trimming took 10 bases from V and 6 from J; bases not matched to a gene: 12. Germline V gene sequence: CDR1 SGHTA, CDR2 FQGNSA. The CDR3: CATGPRAGGEQYF. CDR3 DNA: TGTGCCACGGGGCCTAGGGCAGGGGGCGAGCAGTACTTC.

In this sample, this clonotype turned up many times. The V gene is TRBV7-2, the J gene TRBJ1-6; tentatively, D is TRBD1 (5 bases). Trimming pared 8 bases from V and 7 bases from J, leaving 15 bases between. Germline CDR1 SGHTA, CDR2 FQGNSA. This CDR3 region has 14 residues. Written as DNA, the CDR3 is TGTGCCAGCGGGTTAACGGGGGGAAATTCACCCCTCCACTTT. Translation gives CASGLTGGNSPLHF.

Worth noting for this clonotype: Mismatch with germline at one junction end may stem from a read error. V and J are TRBV12-3 or TRBV12-4 and TRBJ2-7; the D gene is possibly TRBD2 (6 bases). The CDR3 extends over 15 amino acids. CDR3 residues: CDSSDRDLSSYEQYF. DNA of the CDR3: TGTGACAGCAGCGACCGGGACTTGAGCTCCTACGAGCAGTACTTC.

The CDR3 region has the DNA TGCGCCAGCAGCTTAACGGTTTCCGCTGGGGCCAACGTCCTGACTTTC. It codes for CASSLTVSAGANVLTF. J is TRBJ2-6 and V is TRBV5-1; no clear D. The germline V gene has CDR1 SGHRS and CDR2 YFSETQ. The CDR3 totals 16 residues. V was pared by 2 bases and J by 2 bases, with 11 bases between.

This clonotype was detected only a few times. The V and J genes are TRBV7-2 and TRBJ1-1, with TRBD1 as a possible D gene (5 bases). The CDR3 is 16 residues long. V dropped 3 bases and J dropped 6 bases, with 20 bases sitting between them. Germline CDR1 SGHTA, CDR2 FQGNSA. CDR3 nucleotide sequence: TGTGCCAGCAGCTTGCCCTCCAAAAACAGGTACCCTGAAGCTTTCTTT. It encodes CASSLPSKNRYPEAFF.

V gene TRBV6-1 combines with J gene TRBJ1-2, with unresolved D. This CDR3 contains 13 residues. Between the trimmed V and J ends, which lost 0 bases and 8 bases, there was a span of 10 bases. In germline, CDR1 is MNHNS, CDR2 SASEGT. The CDR3 loop reads CASSEAWVGGYTF. CDR3 DNA: TGTGCCAGCAGTGAAGCTTGGGTGGGGGGCTACACCTTC.

This clonotype came up a few times. The chain has TRBV5-6 and TRBJ1-3; D gene uncertain. The V and J ends lost 4 bases and 0 bases respectively, with 20 bases between them. The CDR3 is 18 residues long. Germline V lookup: CDR1 SGHDT, CDR2 YYEEEE. CDR3 loop: CASSPTERQVVSGNTIYF. The CDR3 DNA is TGTGCCAGCAGCCCGACCGAACGGCAGGTCGTCTCTGGAAACACCATATATTTT.

The chain carries TRBV20-1 and TRBJ2-2; perhaps TRBD1 as D (6 bases). Deletions cut 5 bases from V and 5 bases from J, with 18 bases between. CDR1 DFQATT and CDR2 SNEGSKA come from the germline V gene (reference sequence). The CDR3 runs 15 residues. CDR3 sequence (DNA): TGCAGTGCTTATGGGGGCCAGGGGAGAACCGGGGAGCTGTTTTTT. Its protein product is CSAYGGQGRTGELFF.

This clonotype was observed a few times. The chain recombines TRBV5-1 with TRBJ2-3; 10 nucleotides align to TRBD2. V was pared by 4 bases and J by 4 bases, with 3 bases of the junction left unmatched. Looked up from germline, CDR1 is SGHRS and CDR2 is YFSETQ. The CDR3 sequence is 14 residues long. The CDR3 loop reads CASSASGSADTQYF. The CDR3 bases are TGCGCCAGCAGCGCTAGCGGGAGCGCAGATACGCAGTATTTT.

This clonotype was recorded a few times. The chain has TRBV30 and TRBJ1-2, with TRBD1 matching 7 bases. CDR3 length equals 16 residues. CDR1 and CDR2 (germline): GTSNPN, SVGIG (reference sequence). Trimming cost V 0 bases and J 4 bases; bases outside gene matches: 11. CDR3 residues: CAWSVQEGALSYGYTF. CDR3 in DNA: TGTGCCTGGAGTGTACAGGAGGGGGCGCTTAGCTATGGCTACACCTTC. The entire variable domain, with the rest obtained from reference TRBV30 and TRBJ1-2, is as follows: SQTIHQWPATLVQPVGSPLSLECTVEGTSNPNLYWYRQAAGRGLQLLFYSVGIGQISSEVPQNLSASRPQDRQFILSSKKLLLSDSGFYLCAWSVQEGALSYGYTFGSGTRLTVV.

The gene calls are TRBV20-1 and TRBJ2-3; D call uncertain. The germline V gene encodes CDR1 DFQATT and CDR2 SNEGSKA (reference sequence). Deletions cut 0 bases from V and 5 bases from J, with 15 bases between. The CDR3 has 15 residues. In nucleotides, the CDR3 is TGCAGTGCTAGAGATAAGAATCGGACCGGAGATACGCAGTATTTT. This codes for CSARDKNRTGDTQYF.

The rearrangement joins TRBV15 to TRBJ2-2, with D hard to call. CDR1 and CDR2 (germline): LNHNV, YYDKDF (reference sequence). The CDR3 runs to 14 residues. The CDR3 loop is CATTAVANTGELFF. The DNA of the CDR3 is TGTGCAACAACGGCAGTCGCGAACACCGGGGAGCTGTTTTTT. The variable domain in full, completed from reference TRBV15 and TRBJ2-2, reads DAMVIQNPRYQVTQFGKPVTLSCSQTLNHNVMYWYQQKSSQAPKLLFHYYDKDFNNEADTPDNFQSRRPNTSFCFLDIRSPGLGDTAMYLCATTAVANTGELFFGEGSRLTVL.

This clonotype occurred a few times. J is TRBJ2-1 and V is TRBV5-1; 10 nucleotides match TRBD2. Unmatched junction bases numbered 4, after V lost 1 base and J lost 3 bases. CDR3 length: 16 residues. The V gene's germline CDR1 is SGHRS and CDR2 YFSETQ. The CDR3 DNA sequence: TGCGCCAGCAGCTTGACCGGACTAGCGGACTACAATGAGCAGTTCTTC. Residues: CASSLTGLADYNEQFF.

The chain carries TRBV10-2 and TRBJ2-1; TRBD1 matches 10 bases. Unmatched junction bases numbered 6, after V lost 9 bases and J lost 4 bases. This CDR3 has 14 residues. CDR1 and CDR2 from the germline V gene are WSHSY and SAAADI. The CDR3 sequence is CASIGTGVYNEQFF. In DNA, the CDR3 is TGCGCCAGTATTGGGACAGGGGTTTACAATGAGCAGTTCTTC.

This clonotype was found a few times. This sequence joins TRBV5-6 and TRBJ1-1; possible D gene TRBD1, 6 bases. The V and J ends lost 6 bases and 1 base respectively, with 22 bases between them. The CDR3 has 17 amino acids. The germline V gene has CDR1 SGHDT and CDR2 YYEEEE. The CDR3 sequence: CASTSPLGARSNTEAFF. CDR3 in DNA: TGTGCCAGCACCTCTCCTTTGGGGGCCCGTTCGAACACTGAAGCTTTCTTT. The full variable domain, its missing parts supplied by reference TRBV5-6 and TRBJ1-1, is DAGVTQSPTHLIKTRGQQVTLRCSPKSGHDTVSWYQQALGQGPQFIFQYYEEEERQRGNFPDRFSGHQFPNYSSELNVNALLLGDSALYLCASTSPLGARSNTEAFFGQGTRLTVV.

This clonotype was picked up a small number of times. J is TRBJ2-5 and V is TRBV5-1, with 8 positions matching TRBD1. The CDR3 length is 13 residues. With 3 bases clipped from V and 6 bases from J, the junction kept 4 bases outside the gene matches. The germline V gene encodes CDR1 SGHRS and CDR2 YFSETQ. The DNA of the CDR3 is TGCGCCAGCAGCTCGACAGGGGACCAGACCCAGTACTTC. It codes for CASSSTGDQTQYF. The full variable domain, completed using reference TRBV5-1 and TRBJ2-5, is KAGVTQTPRYLIKTRGQQVTLSCSPISGHRSVSWYQQTPGQGLQFLFEYFSETQRNKGNFPGRFSGRQFSNSRSEMNVSTLELGDSALYLCASSSTGDQTQYFGPGTRLLVL.